This T cell receptor beta chain is drawn from a study of T cell responses to AZD1222 COVID-19 vaccine. Findings and limits, study-wide: Clonal diversity was possibly underestimated, and white British individuals and females predominated among donors. The span of vaccine-associated CD4 TCRs extended across spike, with dominance at 160-218 and 743-854.

The germline V gene has CDR1 SGHRS and CDR2 YFSETQ. The CDR3 totals 14 residues. V lost 0 bases to trimming and J lost 1 base, with 5 bases between them. Timing groups of about 4 and about 12 weeks for second doses were pooled. With regard to this clone: Its antigen is unidentified.

Assay used: immunoSEQ multiplex PCR; TCRdb lists only in-frame clones, some missing. The repertoire holds tens of thousands of clones, with about nine tenths as singletons. This receptor was obtained from an adult who received the AZD1222 COVID-19 vaccine. The chain carries TRBV5-1 and TRBJ1-5; D not resolved. Sample: peripheral blood, taken 28 days after the second AZD1222 dose. The CDR3 nucleotides read TGCGCCAGCAGCTTGGATGGGAGCAATCAGCCCCAGCATTTT. Translated: CASSLDGSNQPQHF.